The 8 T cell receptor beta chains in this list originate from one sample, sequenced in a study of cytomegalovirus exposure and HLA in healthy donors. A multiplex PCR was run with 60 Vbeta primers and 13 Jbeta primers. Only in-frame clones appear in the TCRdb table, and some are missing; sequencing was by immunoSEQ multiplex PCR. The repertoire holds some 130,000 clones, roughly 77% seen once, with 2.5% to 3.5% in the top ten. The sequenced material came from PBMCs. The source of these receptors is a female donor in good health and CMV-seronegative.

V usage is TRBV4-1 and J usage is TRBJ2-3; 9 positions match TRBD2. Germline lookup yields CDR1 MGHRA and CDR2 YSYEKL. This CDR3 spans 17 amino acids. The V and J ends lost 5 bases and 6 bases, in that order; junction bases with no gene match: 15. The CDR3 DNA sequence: TGCGCCAGCAGCGACGGTCGCCTAGCGGGACCCCCGGATACGCAGTATTTT. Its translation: CASSDGRLAGPPDTQYF.

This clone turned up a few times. The CDR3 region is CASSYSKGERLHF. The CDR3 region has the DNA TGTGCCAGCAGTTACTCGAAAGGGGAACGCCTCCACTTT. The chain uses TRBV6-6 and TRBJ1-6; D perhaps matches TRBD1 (5 bases). Looked up from germline, CDR1 is MNHNY and CDR2 is SVGAGI (reference sequence). There are 13 residues in the CDR3. The V end was cut by 0 bases, the J end by 15 bases, with 12 bases between.

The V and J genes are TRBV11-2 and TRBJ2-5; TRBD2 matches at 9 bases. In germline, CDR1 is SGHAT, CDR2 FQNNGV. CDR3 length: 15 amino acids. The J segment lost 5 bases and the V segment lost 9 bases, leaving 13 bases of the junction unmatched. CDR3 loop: CASSQLAGVWETQYF. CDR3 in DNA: TGTGCCAGTAGCCAGTTAGCGGGAGTCTGGGAGACCCAGTACTTC.

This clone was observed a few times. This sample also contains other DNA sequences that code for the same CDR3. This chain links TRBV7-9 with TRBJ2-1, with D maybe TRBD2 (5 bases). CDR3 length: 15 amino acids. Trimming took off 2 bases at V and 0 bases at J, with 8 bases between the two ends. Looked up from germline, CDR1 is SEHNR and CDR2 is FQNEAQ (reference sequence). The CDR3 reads CASSLSGSSYNEQFF. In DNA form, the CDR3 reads TGTGCCAGCAGCTTAAGCGGAAGCTCCTACAATGAGCAGTTCTTC.

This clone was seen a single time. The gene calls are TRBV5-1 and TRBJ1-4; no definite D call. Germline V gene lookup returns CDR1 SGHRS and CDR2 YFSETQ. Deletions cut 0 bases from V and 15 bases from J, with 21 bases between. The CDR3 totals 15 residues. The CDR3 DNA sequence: TGCGCCAGCAGCTTGGAAAGTGCGGGTCTGGACTCTGTGTTTTTT. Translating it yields CASSLESAGLDSVFF.

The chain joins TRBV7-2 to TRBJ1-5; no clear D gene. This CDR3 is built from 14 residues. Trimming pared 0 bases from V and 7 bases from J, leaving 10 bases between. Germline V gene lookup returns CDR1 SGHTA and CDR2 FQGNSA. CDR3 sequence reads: CASSLATLGQPQHF. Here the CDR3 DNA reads TGTGCCAGCAGCTTAGCCACCCTCGGGCAGCCCCAGCATTTT.

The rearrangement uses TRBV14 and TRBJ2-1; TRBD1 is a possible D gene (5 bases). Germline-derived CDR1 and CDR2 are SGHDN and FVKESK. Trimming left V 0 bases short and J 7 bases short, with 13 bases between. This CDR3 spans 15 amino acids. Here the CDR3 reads CASSQEAGYMNEQFF. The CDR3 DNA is TGTGCCAGCAGCCAAGAGGCAGGGTATATGAATGAGCAGTTCTTC.

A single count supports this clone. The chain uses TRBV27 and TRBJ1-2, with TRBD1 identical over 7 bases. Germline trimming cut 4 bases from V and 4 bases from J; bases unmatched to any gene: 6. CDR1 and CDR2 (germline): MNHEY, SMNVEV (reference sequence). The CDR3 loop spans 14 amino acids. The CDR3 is CASSWTGLGYGYTF. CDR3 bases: TGTGCCAGCAGTTGGACAGGATTGGGCTATGGCTACACCTTC.